This TCR beta chain emerged from a study of cytomegalovirus exposure and HLA in healthy donors. CDR3 length equals 12 residues. The V and J ends lost 5 bases and 9 bases, in that order; junction bases with no gene match: 6. CDR1 is SGHTA, CDR2 FQGNSA, per germline. This clone was seen once. Primers included in the PCR were 60 Vbeta and 13 Jbeta primers. The table came from immunoSEQ multiplex PCR; TCRdb's copy has only in-frame clones and leaves some out. The sample yields about 130,000 clones, around 82% seen once. Source material: PBMCs. The V and J genes are TRBV7-2 and TRBJ2-7; TRBD1 agrees at 8 bases. The sequence came from a boy younger than 18 in good health and CMV-seronegative. The CDR3 bases are TGTGCCAGCAGCACTTTCGGGACAGGGCAGTACTTC. It encodes CASSTFGTGQYF.